This T cell receptor (beta chain) was retrieved from a study of blood T cells in healthy people across ages. Study-wide results and caveats: Diversity of TCR beta per million T cells declined in a roughly linear way with age.

Then a second PCR, running roughly 6 to 12 cycles, was carried out with a sample-barcoded 5' primer and a J-beta primer mix. TCRdb reprocessed the 5' RACE reads via MiXCR and lists one record per CDR3 protein. Among roughly 1.5 million distinct CDR3 sequences listed, roughly two fifths were seen once. This clonotype was seen a single time. Its antigen is not known. The sample comprised blood. The source is a woman aged 18-35 years in good health.

The CDR3 spells CASSLDLGVGTEAFF. As DNA, the CDR3 is TGTGCCAGCAGCTTAGATCTCGGGGTCGGGACTGAAGCTTTCTTT. The chain uses TRBV11-2 and TRBJ1-1; no definite D call. CDR1 and CDR2 from the germline V gene are SGHAT and FQNNGV. Trimming cost V 0 bases and J 5 bases, with 13 bases left between them. This CDR3 spans 15 amino acids.